The source of this TCR beta chain is a study of shared clonotypes between healthy human individuals. Whole-study findings and limits: Clonotypes shared by all four donors outscored non-shared clonotypes in generation probability.

Trimming removed 5 bases from V and 7 bases from J, with 17 bases in between. The germline gives CDR1 MNHNY, CDR2 SVGAGI (reference sequence). The CDR3 has 14 residues. The count of this clone is one. Its antigen is not known. Genomic DNA belonging to each subset was distributed in equal measure over several immunoSEQ plates. Profiled with immunoSEQ multiplex PCR; TCRdb holds only in-frame clones, not every one. The sample has around 1,900,000 clones, just over 90% seen once. Naive CD8 cells lacked CD45RO, underwent positive selection for CCR7 and left out terminally differentiated effector memory CD45RA+ cells.

The clonotype comes from a man aged 18 to 29 in good health. Some clones in this sample may be carry-over from other donors' samples. The sequencing input was naive CD8+ T cells from PBMCs. This chain links TRBV6-6 with TRBJ1-1; perhaps TRBD1 as D (5 bases). CDR3 sequence reads: CASSLAPQVIEAFF. The CDR3 region has the DNA TGTGCCAGCAGTCTTGCCCCACAGGTTATTGAAGCTTTCTTT.